What follows are 12 T cell receptor beta chains derived from one specimen sequenced in a study of T cells after yellow fever vaccination. One entry per CDR3 protein results from TCRdb running MiXCR on the 5' RACE reads. Found here are over 300,000 distinct CDR3 sequences, roughly 6.8% of them singletons; the top ten hold 15% to 20%. The material sequenced was PBMCs, taken 45 days after the first yellow fever vaccination. All receptors derive from a man aged 18 to 29 who received the YFV17D yellow fever vaccine.

This clonotype was recorded at least ten times. The V call is TRBV5-8, the J call TRBJ2-7; the D gene is possibly TRBD2 (5 bases). V lost 4 bases, J lost 2 bases, and 10 bases lay in between. This CDR3 contains 13 residues. Germline lookup yields CDR1 SGHTS and CDR2 YDEGEE. Written as DNA, the CDR3 is TGTGCCAGCAGCCCCCCCGGGGCCTACGAGCAGTACTTC. Translation gives CASSPPGAYEQYF.

The chain is built from TRBV6-5 and TRBJ1-2; tentatively, D is TRBD1 (5 bases). Germline-derived CDR1 and CDR2 are MNHEY and SVGAGI. V dropped 8 bases and J dropped 2 bases, with 9 bases sitting between them. The CDR3 sequence is 12 residues long. The CDR3 bases are TGTGCCAGCCAGGGTGGGAACTATGGCTACACCTTC. It translates to CASQGGNYGYTF.

This clonotype was seen a handful of times. The V call is TRBV20-1, the J call TRBJ1-1; 7 bases are a match to TRBD1. This CDR3 has 14 residues. Germline CDR1 is DFQATT and CDR2 is SNEGSKA (reference sequence). Trimming took 4 bases from V and 4 from J; bases not matched to a gene: 9. The CDR3 DNA sequence: TGCAGTGCTAATCCAGGGGGTATATCCACTGAAGCTTTCTTT. Its protein is CSANPGGISTEAFF.

This clonotype has a handful of counts. The chain employs TRBV15 and TRBJ2-4; a possible D gene is TRBD1 (6 bases). The V and J ends lost 5 bases and 0 bases respectively, with 14 bases between them. The CDR3 extends over 16 amino acids. Germline V gene data show CDR1 as LNHNV and CDR2 as YYDKDF (reference sequence). DNA for the CDR3: TGTGCCACCAGCCGTTTTGGGGGCTCAGCCAAAAACATTCAGTACTTC. Encoded protein: CATSRFGGSAKNIQYF.

V is TRBV4-3 and J is TRBJ2-6; D may correspond to TRBD1 or TRBD2 (5 bases each). Germline V gives CDR1 LGHNA, CDR2 YSLEER. The germline V and J ends were trimmed by 4 bases and 0 bases, with 10 bases remaining between them. This CDR3 is 16 amino acids long. DNA of the CDR3: TGCGCCAGCAGCCGGGACCGACCCTCTGGGGCCAACGTCCTGACTTTC. This encodes CASSRDRPSGANVLTF.

The J gene is TRBJ2-5, the V gene TRBV20-1, with TRBD2 matching over 8 bases. The V segment lost 6 bases and the J segment 1 base; nucleotides outside the gene matches: 10. This CDR3 spans 15 amino acids. CDR1 DFQATT and CDR2 SNEGSKA come from the germline V gene (reference sequence). The CDR3 DNA reads TGCAGTGCCCGACGAGAGCGGGGGTTCCAAGAGACCCAGTACTTC. It yields the protein CSARRERGFQETQYF.

The chain joins TRBV11-2 to TRBJ1-1; no definite D call. This CDR3 is 15 amino acids long. Germline CDR1 SGHAT, CDR2 FQNNGV. V lost 6 bases and J lost 2, with 16 bases in between. The CDR3 region has the DNA TGTGCCAGCAGGGGGATTCGGACGCCTAACACTGAAGCTTTCTTT. The encoded protein is CASRGIRTPNTEAFF. Drawing the rest from reference TRBV11-2 and TRBJ1-1, the complete variable domain is EAGVAQSPRYKIIEKRQSVAFWCNPISGHATLYWYQQILGQGPKLLIQFQNNGVVDDSQLPKDRFSAERLKGVDSTLKIQPAKLEDSAVYLCASRGIRTPNTEAFFGQGTRLTVV.

V usage is TRBV5-5 and J usage is TRBJ1-5; TRBD1 is a possible D gene (6 bases). The V end lost 1 base, the J end lost 2 bases, and 13 bases lay between the germline ends. Germline V gene sequence: CDR1 SGHKS, CDR2 YYEKEE (reference sequence). The CDR3 spans 16 residues. CDR3 loop: CASSLSTGYGNQPQHF. The CDR3 nucleotides are TGTGCCAGCAGCTTGTCTACAGGGTACGGCAATCAGCCCCAGCATTTT.

The rearrangement joins TRBV4-3 to TRBJ2-2, with 9 positions matching TRBD1. The length of the CDR3 is 14 residues. The trim removed 5 bases at V and 4 bases at J, leaving 2 bases unmatched. CDR1 and CDR2 (germline): LGHNA, YSLEER. The CDR3 DNA reads as TGCGCCAGCAGCTACAGGGGGCTCACCGGGGAGCTGTTTTTT. This gives the protein CASSYRGLTGELFF.

The J gene is TRBJ2-1, the V gene TRBV15; D may correspond to TRBD1 or TRBD2 (6 bases each). Germline V gives CDR1 LNHNV, CDR2 YYDKDF (reference sequence). This CDR3 is built from 15 residues. The V end lost 0 bases, the J end lost 7 bases, and 13 bases lay between the germline ends. Here the CDR3 reads CATSRDITGRNEQFF. The CDR3 nucleotides are TGTGCCACCAGCAGAGATATAACAGGGAGGAATGAGCAGTTCTTC.

This rearrangement joins TRBV7-2 to TRBJ2-7; 8 bases are a match to TRBD1. V dropped 2 bases and J dropped 1; count of bases not matched to a gene: 7. Per the germline V gene, CDR1 is SGHTA and CDR2 is FQGNSA. The CDR3 covers 16 residues. CDR3: CASSLLSGTGSYEQYF. As DNA, the CDR3 is TGTGCCAGCAGCTTACTATCCGGGACAGGTTCCTACGAGCAGTACTTC.

CDR3 protein: CASSIQGAVSPLHF. The CDR3 DNA is TGTGCCAGCAGTATCCAGGGGGCAGTTTCACCCCTCCACTTT. The chain has TRBV12-3 or TRBV12-4 and TRBJ1-6, with TRBD1 identical over 8 bases. With 5 bases clipped from V and 9 bases from J, the junction kept 6 bases outside the gene matches. The CDR3 has 14 amino acids.